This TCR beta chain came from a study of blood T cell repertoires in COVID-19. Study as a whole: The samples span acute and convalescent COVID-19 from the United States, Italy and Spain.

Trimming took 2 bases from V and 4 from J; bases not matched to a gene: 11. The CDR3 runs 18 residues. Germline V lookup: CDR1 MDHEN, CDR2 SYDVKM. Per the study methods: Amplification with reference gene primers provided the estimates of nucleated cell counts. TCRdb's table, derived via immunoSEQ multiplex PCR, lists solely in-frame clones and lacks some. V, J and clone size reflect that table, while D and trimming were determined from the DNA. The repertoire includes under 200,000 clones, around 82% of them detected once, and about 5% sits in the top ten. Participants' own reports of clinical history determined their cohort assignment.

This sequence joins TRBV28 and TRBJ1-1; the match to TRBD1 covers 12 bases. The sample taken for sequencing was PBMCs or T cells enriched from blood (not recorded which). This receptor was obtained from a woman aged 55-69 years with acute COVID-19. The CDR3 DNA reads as TGTGCCAGCAGTTTAGGGCTGGGGACAGGGGGCGCCGGCACTGAAGCTTTCTTT. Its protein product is CASSLGLGTGGAGTEAFF.